What follows are 23 T cell receptor beta chains derived from one specimen sequenced in a study of post-analysis software for immune sequencing data. The study's findings and limits: When patients were compared with controls, 4 or 5 TRBV segments were more frequent, TRBV5-6, TRBV5-1 and TRBV20-1 among them.

These receptors have no known antigen. Each TCR beta cDNA library carried unique molecular identifiers. Via MiXCR, TCRdb re-called the PCR reads, giving one row per CDR3 protein. The data hold roughly 600,000 distinct CDR3 sequences, with around 44% observed a single time. Sequencing used blood. These receptors originate from a girl between 10 and 17 years old with multiple sclerosis.

This clonotype was counted only a few times. This chain links TRBV9 with TRBJ2-5, with TRBD2 matching over 10 bases. CDR3 length: 17 amino acids. Unmatched junction bases numbered 9, after V lost 4 bases and J lost 0 bases. The germline gives CDR1 SGDLS, CDR2 YYNGEE. The CDR3 region has the DNA TGTGCCAGCAGCCGTAGGGCTAGCGGGGGAAACCAAGAGACCCAGTACTTC. Protein sequence: CASSRRASGGNQETQYF.

This clonotype was observed a handful of times. This chain uses TRBV12-3 or TRBV12-4 with TRBJ1-2; 8 nucleotides agree with TRBD1. The CDR3 loop spans 13 amino acids. V shed 7 bases and J 5 bases; nucleotides not matched to a gene: 6. The CDR3 region has the DNA TGTGCCAGCAACCCGGGACAGGCATATGGCTACACCTTC. This codes for CASNPGQAYGYTF.

The genes are TRBV10-3 and TRBJ2-3, with D tentatively TRBD1 (6 bases). CDR1 ENHRY and CDR2 SYGVKD come from the germline V gene. The CDR3 runs 14 residues. V lost 3 bases, J lost 4 bases, and 11 bases lay in between. The CDR3 sequence is CAISDRGGPDTQYF. CDR3 DNA: TGTGCCATCAGTGACAGGGGCGGCCCAGATACGCAGTATTTT.

A few counts support this clonotype. The chain links TRBV5-5 to TRBJ2-7, with D uncertain. V lost 0 bases, J lost 5 bases, and 12 bases lay in between. The CDR3 covers 14 residues. In germline, CDR1 is SGHKS, CDR2 YYEKEE (reference sequence). CDR3 nucleotide sequence: TGTGCCAGCAGCTTGGCGTCCGAACCCCACGAGCAGTACTTC. It specifies CASSLASEPHEQYF.

This clonotype showed up just a few times. The genes are TRBV29-1 and TRBJ1-1; no definite D call. The V and J ends lost 1 base and 0 bases respectively, with 9 bases between them. The CDR3 runs 14 residues. Germline assignment: CDR1 SQVTM and CDR2 ANQGSEA. For the CDR3, the DNA is TGCAGCGTTGAAGCCCAAGGGTTGAACACTGAAGCTTTCTTT. This translates into CSVEAQGLNTEAFF. Complete variable domain (other parts from reference TRBV29-1 and TRBJ1-1): SAVISQKPSRDICQRGTSLTIQCQVDSQVTMMFWYRQQPGQSLTLIATANQGSEATYESGFVIDKFPISRPNLTFSTLTVSNMSPEDSSIYLCSVEAQGLNTEAFFGQGTRLTVV.

V and J are TRBV5-1 and TRBJ2-3; D unclear. Germline V lookup: CDR1 SGHRS, CDR2 YFSETQ. V was cut by 3 bases and J by 6 bases, with 11 bases left in between. This CDR3 has 13 amino acids. CDR3 in amino acids: CASSWTARDTQYF. In DNA form, the CDR3 reads TGCGCCAGCAGCTGGACGGCGCGGGATACGCAGTATTTT.

This CDR3 reads CASIKGGLAGNEQFF. CDR3 coding DNA: TGTGCCAGCATCAAAGGAGGGCTAGCGGGCAATGAGCAGTTCTTC. The rearrangement links TRBV7-9 to TRBJ2-1, with 8 bases lining up with TRBD2. From germline, CDR1 is SEHNR and CDR2 FQNEAQ (reference sequence). V was pared by 7 bases and J by 6 bases, with 11 bases of the junction left unmatched. CDR3 length: 15 residues.

This clonotype has only a few counts. The rearrangement links TRBV10-3 to TRBJ2-1; 7 positions match TRBD2. The CDR3 length is 13 residues. Germline V gene data show CDR1 as ENHRY and CDR2 as SYGVKD. The V segment lost 7 bases and the J segment 4 bases; nucleotides outside the gene matches: 4. The CDR3 sequence is CAIIREGYNEQFF. CDR3 in DNA: TGTGCCATCATAAGGGAGGGTTACAATGAGCAGTTCTTC.

This clonotype was seen more than once but under ten times. The rearrangement joins TRBV7-9 to TRBJ1-5; 8 bases align to TRBD1. CDR3 length: 17 amino acids. Looked up from germline, CDR1 is SEHNR and CDR2 is FQNEAQ (reference sequence). V shed 4 bases and J 2 bases; nucleotides not matched to a gene: 10. CDR3 sequence reads: CASSSASRGLGNQPQHF. The CDR3 DNA is TGTGCCAGCAGCTCCGCCAGCAGGGGGCTAGGCAATCAGCCCCAGCATTTT.

The chain links TRBV12-3 or TRBV12-4 to TRBJ1-2; TRBD1 aligns across 8 bases. The CDR3 contains 16 residues. V was pared by 6 bases and J by 4 bases, with 13 bases of the junction left unmatched. The CDR3 reads CASSRGDRPPGYGYTF. CDR3 bases: TGTGCCAGCAGCAGGGGGGACAGGCCCCCCGGCTATGGCTACACCTTC.

This sequence joins TRBV10-3 and TRBJ2-7; D is uncertain. CDR1 is ENHRY, CDR2 SYGVKD, per germline. Trimming stripped 9 bases from V and 2 bases from J, with 14 bases between. This CDR3 has 13 amino acids. This CDR3 is CAMSPTETYEQYF. In DNA form, the CDR3 reads TGTGCCATGAGCCCGACGGAAACCTACGAGCAGTACTTC.

Remarks on this clonotype: Being one base from a much bigger clone, this may be a read error. This sequence joins TRBV6-5 and TRBJ2-5, with TRBD2 as a possible D gene (5 bases). CDR3 length: 16 amino acids. The germline CDR1 and CDR2 sequences are MNHEY and SVGAGI. Trimming shortened V by 0 bases and J by 11 bases, and 22 bases separated the two germline ends. The CDR3 DNA reads TGTGCCAGCAGTTACTCGAGTAACAGCGGAGCCTACGTGCAGTACTTC. Encoded protein: CASSYSSNSGAYVQYF.

V usage is TRBV6-1 and J usage is TRBJ2-1; 12 bases are shared with TRBD2. Germline CDR1 reads MNHNS; CDR2 reads SASEGT. The CDR3 is made up of 17 amino acids. The junction had 16 bases not matched to a gene; V was cut back by 6 bases and J by 10 bases. CDR3 coding DNA: TGTGCCAGCAGGCTAAGGACTAGCGGGAAGGAAGGGGGAGAGCAGTTCTTC. Encoded protein: CASRLRTSGKEGGEQFF.

This chain links TRBV7-8 with TRBJ2-7, with 9 nucleotides matching TRBD2. CDR1 is SGHVS and CDR2 is FQNEAQ in the germline V gene. The CDR3 is 17 amino acids. The trim removed 4 bases at V and 4 bases at J, leaving 14 bases unmatched. CDR3 region: CASSSPADWREGYEQYF. DNA of the CDR3: TGTGCCAGCAGCTCTCCCGCTGACTGGCGGGAGGGTTACGAGCAGTACTTC.

The chain combines TRBV5-1 with TRBJ1-1, with a weak D call TRBD1 (5 bases). CDR1 and CDR2 from the germline V gene are SGHRS and YFSETQ. The CDR3 is 13 amino acids. V lost 5 bases and J 5 bases, leaving 13 bases between the germline ends. The CDR3 coding sequence is TGCGCCAGCAGACGGGACGCGGGGACTGAAGCTTTCTTT. Residues: CASRRDAGTEAFF.

The chain recombines TRBV5-6 with TRBJ2-4; 14 nucleotides match TRBD2. The J call may not be correct, given that the DNA end is closer to TRBJ2-7. There are 18 residues in the CDR3. Germline V gives CDR1 SGHDT, CDR2 YYEEEE. The CDR3 DNA is TGTGCCAGCAGCTTGGGGGGACTAGCGGGAGAGGCCCGTTACGAGCAGTACTTC. Translated, it gives CASSLGGLAGEARYEQYF.

This chain links TRBV4-2 with TRBJ1-2; D gene ambiguous. V lost 0 bases, J lost 2 bases, and 16 bases lay in between. The CDR3 length is 17 residues. Germline V gene lookup returns CDR1 LGHNA and CDR2 YNFKEQ. The CDR3 bases are TGTGCCAGCAGCCAAGATAGTAGTATGGCTGGGAACTATGGCTACACCTTC. This encodes CASSQDSSMAGNYGYTF.

This chain connects TRBV20-1 to TRBJ2-1, with 9 positions matching TRBD1. J lost 7 bases, V lost 4 bases, and 14 bases had no gene match. This CDR3 is 16 amino acids long. CDR1 is DFQATT and CDR2 is SNEGSKA in the germline V gene (reference sequence). CDR3 DNA sequence: TGCAGTGCTACTACCCACGCACAGGGGGCGCGGAATGAGCAGTTCTTC. It translates to CSATTHAQGARNEQFF.

This clonotype has more than one count but fewer than ten. The J gene is TRBJ1-1, the V gene TRBV6-1, with 7 bases lining up with TRBD1. V trimming: 8 bases; J trimming: 1 base; junction bases outside the gene matches: 19. The CDR3 contains 18 residues. Germline CDR1 MNHNS, CDR2 SASEGT. The CDR3 DNA sequence: TGTGCCAGCGGCAGGTGGGAACAGGGGCGACCCCGGAACACTGAAGCTTTCTTT. This encodes CASGRWEQGRPRNTEAFF.

This clonotype was detected a few times. This chain joins TRBV7-8 and TRBJ1-6, with 7 bases fitting TRBD1. The junction had 5 bases not matched to a gene; V was cut back by 4 bases and J by 5 bases. The V gene's germline CDR1 is SGHVS and CDR2 FQNEAQ. The CDR3 sequence is 15 residues long. The CDR3 loop reads CASSWRTGHNSPLHF. The CDR3 DNA follows: TGTGCCAGCAGCTGGCGGACAGGACATAATTCACCCCTCCACTTT.

The CDR3 DNA reads as TGCGCCAGCAGCCGAGGGACAGGGGGCTTTTACGAGCAGTACTTC. This encodes CASSRGTGGFYEQYF. The rearrangement uses TRBV4-1 and TRBJ2-7, with 12 bases aligning to TRBD1. Trimming took 4 bases from V and 4 from J; bases not matched to a gene: 5. CDR3 length: 15 residues. CDR1 is MGHRA and CDR2 is YSYEKL in the germline V gene.

This rearrangement joins TRBV7-6 to TRBJ2-1, with D maybe TRBD2 (6 bases). The V gene's germline CDR1 is SGHVS and CDR2 FNYEAQ. Trimming left V 2 bases short and J 9 bases short, with 17 bases between. The CDR3 is 15 residues long. The CDR3 reads CASSLSGSHQGEQFF. Written as DNA, the CDR3 is TGTGCCAGCAGCTTAAGCGGGTCCCATCAGGGTGAGCAGTTCTTC.

The chain carries TRBV2 and TRBJ2-2; the match to TRBD1 covers 9 bases. The CDR3 contains 14 residues. Germline assignment: CDR1 SNHLY and CDR2 FYNNEI. V trimming: 6 bases; J trimming: 7 bases; junction bases outside the gene matches: 6. The CDR3: CASSRDREDGELFF. CDR3 DNA sequence: TGTGCCAGCAGCCGGGACAGGGAGGACGGGGAGCTGTTTTTT. Supplemented by reference TRBV2 and TRBJ2-2, the full variable domain reads EPEVTQTPSHQVTQMGQEVILRCVPISNHLYFYWYRQILGQKVEFLVSFYNNEISEKSEIFDDQFSVERPDGSNFTLKIRSTKLEDSAMYFCASSRDREDGELFFGEGSRLTVL.